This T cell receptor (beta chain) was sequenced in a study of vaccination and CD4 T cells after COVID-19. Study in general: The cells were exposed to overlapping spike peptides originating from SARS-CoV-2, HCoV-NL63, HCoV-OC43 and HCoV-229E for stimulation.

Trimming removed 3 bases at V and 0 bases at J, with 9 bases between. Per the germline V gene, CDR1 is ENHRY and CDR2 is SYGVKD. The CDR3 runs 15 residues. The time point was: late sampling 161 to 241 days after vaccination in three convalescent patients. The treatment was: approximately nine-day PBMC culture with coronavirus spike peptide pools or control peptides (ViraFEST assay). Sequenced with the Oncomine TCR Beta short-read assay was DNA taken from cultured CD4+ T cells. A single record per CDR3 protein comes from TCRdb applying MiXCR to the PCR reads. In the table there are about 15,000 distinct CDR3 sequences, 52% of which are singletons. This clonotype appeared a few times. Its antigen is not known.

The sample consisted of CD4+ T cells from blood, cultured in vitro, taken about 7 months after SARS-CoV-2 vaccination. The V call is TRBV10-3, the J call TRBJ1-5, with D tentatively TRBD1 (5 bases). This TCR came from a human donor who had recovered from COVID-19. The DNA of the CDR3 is TGTGCCATCAGTGAAGGGGCAAATAGCAATCAGCCCCAGCATTTT. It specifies CAISEGANSNQPQHF.